These 9 T cell receptor beta chains were sequenced from one sample in a study of tumor-infiltrating lymphocytes in primary liver carcinoma. The authors made TCR beta cDNA from 400 to 600 ng total RNA with a constant-region primer. Libraries covering TCR beta were generated through three nested multiplex PCR rounds (using a slightly modified ARM-PCR). Forward primers for TRBV1-TRBV30 and a C-beta reverse primer served the first two PCR rounds, at approximately 10 cycles each. TCRdb re-called the multiplex PCR reads through MiXCR, storing one row per CDR3 protein. The sample holds approximately 37,000 distinct CDR3 sequences; roughly 74% are singletons and the top ten take 15% to 20%. Total RNA and DNA came together from approximately 20-30 mg of bulk tissue without cell sorting. The source material was liver tumor tissue from sampling region 4. Subset meaning: tumor region T4, right-lateral pole. These receptor sequences come from a man in his forties or fifties with primary liver carcinoma and hepatitis B virus infection.

Comments on this clonotype: Germline is not matched at one junction end, which may reflect a read error. The chain has TRBV28 and TRBJ2-7; D assignment may be TRBD1 or TRBD2 (5 bases each). Germline V gene data show CDR1 as MDHEN and CDR2 as SYDVKM. This CDR3 is built from 15 residues. DNA of the CDR3: TGTCCCAGCAGTTCCCCCTCGGGACGGGTTGCCGAGCAGTACTTC. Translated: CPSSSPSGRVAEQYF.

This clonotype was counted only a few times. A much larger clonotype is one base distant, so this may be a read error. The chain couples TRBV2 to TRBJ2-7, with D maybe TRBD1 (5 bases). CDR1 SNHLY and CDR2 FYNNEI come from the germline V gene. CDR3 size: 14 residues. CDR3 bases: TGTGCCAGCATCCGACAGTACAGCTCCTACGACCAGTACTTC. This encodes CASIRQYSSYDQYF.

Ten or more counts support this clonotype. The chain is built from TRBV9 and TRBJ1-2, with TRBD1 matching 8 bases. Trimming cost V 4 bases and J 8 bases; bases outside gene matches: 16. Germline V lookup: CDR1 SGDLS, CDR2 YYNGEE. The CDR3 extends over 16 amino acids. CDR3 sequence: CASSPRTGPTLGGYTF. CDR3 nucleotides: TGTGCCAGCAGCCCCCGGACAGGGCCCACCCTTGGCGGCTACACCTTC.

This clonotype was seen a handful of times. V and J are TRBV11-2 and TRBJ2-2, with TRBD1 identical over 8 bases. Losses at the gene ends were 5 bases for V and 5 bases for J; bases not matched to a gene: 7. The CDR3 length is 15 residues. The germline V gene has CDR1 SGHAT and CDR2 FQNNGV. CDR3 nucleotides: TGTGCCAGCAGCCTCCGGGACAGGAGTACCGGGGAGCTGTTTTTT. Its protein product is CASSLRDRSTGELFF.

For this clonotype: Sequence at one end of the junction differs from germline and may be a read error. The chain carries TRBV5-1 and TRBJ1-1; weak D call: TRBD1 (5 bases). Germline V gives CDR1 SGHRS, CDR2 YFSETQ. The CDR3 totals 15 residues. In DNA, the CDR3 is TGCGCCAGCAACTTGGATAATCCGAGGGGCACTGAAGCTTTCTTT. This sequence encodes CASNLDNPRGTEAFF.

The rearrangement joins TRBV5-1 to TRBJ2-5, with 14 bases lining up with TRBD2. V lost 7 bases to trimming and J lost 7 bases; unmatched junction nucleotides: 12. Germline V gives CDR1 SGHRS, CDR2 YFSETQ. The CDR3 extends over 16 amino acids. CDR3 residues: CASGSGLAGGVTTQYF. DNA for the CDR3: TGCGCCAGCGGCTCCGGACTAGCGGGAGGAGTCACGACCCAGTACTTC.

As concerns this clonotype: The germline gene is not matched at one end of the junction; a read error may be the cause. V and J are TRBV5-1 and TRBJ1-5, with 8 bases fitting TRBD1. The CDR3 has 15 residues. In germline, CDR1 is SGHRS, CDR2 YFSETQ. The CDR3 sequence: CASSAEGTGSPPQHF. CDR3 nucleotide sequence: TGCGCTAGCAGCGCCGAGGGGACAGGCAGTCCGCCCCAGCATTTT.

This clonotype has ten or more counts. A much larger clone sits a single nucleotide away, making a read error possible. CDR3 loop: CASGSPGLAGVPGELFF. Written as DNA, the CDR3 is TGTGCCAGCGGCTCACCCGGACTAGCGGGAGTGCCCGGGGAGCTGTTTTTT. The chain carries TRBV7-9 and TRBJ2-2, with TRBD2 identical over 13 bases. This CDR3 spans 17 amino acids. CDR1 and CDR2 (germline): SEHNR, FQNEAQ (reference sequence). J lost 6 bases, V lost 8 bases, and 12 bases had no gene match. Drawing the rest from reference TRBV7-9 and TRBJ2-2, the complete variable domain is DTGVSQNPRHKITKRGQNVTFRCDPISEHNRLYWYRQTLGQGPEFLTYFQNEAQLEKSRLLSDRFSAERPKGSFSTLEIQRTEQGDSAMYLCASGSPGLAGVPGELFFGEGSRLTVL.

On this clonotype: At one end the junction does not follow the germline gene, possibly because of a read error. The chain is built from TRBV7-8 and TRBJ2-7; a weak D match, TRBD2 (5 bases). The CDR3 sequence is 15 residues long. Germline CDR1 SGHVS, CDR2 FQNEAQ. CDR3 sequence: CASNAKTIGPYELYF. The CDR3 nucleotides are TGTGCCAGCAACGCCAAGACTATCGGCCCCTACGAGCTGTACTTC. The variable domain in full, with the rest retrieved from reference TRBV7-8 and TRBJ2-7, is GAGVSQSPRYKVAKRGQDVALRCDPISGHVSLFWYQQALGQGPEFLTYFQNEAQLDKSGLPSDRFFAERPEGSVSTLKIQRTQQEDSAVYLCASNAKTIGPYELYFGPGTRLTVT.